The 27 T cell receptor beta chains given below trace back to one sample, sequenced in a study of CD8+ T cells in alopecia areata. Reverse transcription of extracted RNA yielded cDNA, which provided the sequencing template. Clones were read by immunoSEQ multiplex PCR, and TCRdb kept only the in-frame ones, dropping some. The sample comprises 130,000 to 150,000 clones, approximately 60% of which are singletons, and approximately 34% rests with the top ten. The sequenced material came from CD8+ T cells sorted from blood. The source is a human donor in good health.

The V and J genes are TRBV27 and TRBJ2-4, with 9 nucleotides matching TRBD1. Per germline, CDR1 MNHEY and CDR2 SMNVEV (reference sequence). CDR3 size: 16 residues. V dropped 1 base and J dropped 1; count of bases not matched to a gene: 2. CDR3 region: CASSLLGTGAKNIQYF. The CDR3 nucleotides are TGTGCCAGCAGTTTATTGGGGACAGGGGCCAAAAACATTCAGTACTTC.

The V and J genes are TRBV25-1 and TRBJ2-7; either TRBD1 or TRBD2 may fit D (5 bases each). Germline CDR1 MGHDK, CDR2 SYGVNS. Trimming took off 5 bases at V and 4 bases at J, with 15 bases between the two ends. This CDR3 has 14 amino acids. The CDR3: CASSSRDGTYEQYF. The CDR3 region has the DNA TGTGCCAGCAGTTCCCGGGACGGAACTTACGAGCAGTACTTC.

V and J are TRBV29-1 and TRBJ1-2; D ambiguous. The CDR3 loop spans 12 amino acids. Trimming took off 3 bases at V and 8 bases at J, with 13 bases between the two ends. Germline CDR1 reads SQVTM; CDR2 reads ANQGSEA. CDR3 sequence: CSVDRETGGYTF. CDR3 DNA sequence: TGCAGCGTTGATCGGGAGACGGGGGGCTACACCTTC.

This clone occurred a few times. V gene TRBV29-1 combines with J gene TRBJ2-1; perhaps TRBD2 as D (5 bases). Germline values: CDR1 SQVTM, CDR2 ANQGSEA. Trimming shortened V by 0 bases and J by 4 bases, and 7 bases separated the two germline ends. The CDR3 totals 13 residues. The CDR3 reads CSVEDEGYNEQFF. The CDR3, as DNA: TGCAGCGTTGAAGATGAGGGATACAATGAGCAGTTCTTC.

J is TRBJ2-5 and V is TRBV27; no clear D gene. The CDR3 totals 15 residues. Germline CDR1 MNHEY, CDR2 SMNVEV (reference sequence). Trimming removed 0 bases at V and 3 bases at J, with 11 bases between. CDR3 sequence (DNA): TGTGCCAGCAGTTTATCGCAGCAGCGAAAAGAGACCCAGTACTTC. Residues: CASSLSQQRKETQYF.

The genes are TRBV6-5 and TRBJ1-2; D is uncertain. The V gene's germline CDR1 is MNHEY and CDR2 SVGAGI. The V and J ends lost 0 bases and 6 bases respectively, with 14 bases between them. There are 15 residues in the CDR3. The CDR3 reads CASSYSSGDGNGYTF. In DNA form, the CDR3 reads TGTGCCAGCAGTTACTCGTCCGGAGACGGGAATGGCTACACCTTC.

In its sample, this clone was seen a few times. J is TRBJ2-3 and V is TRBV11-2; 7 bases are a match to TRBD2. J was trimmed by 8 bases and V by 1 base; bases with no gene match: 12. Germline V lookup: CDR1 SGHAT, CDR2 FQNNGV. CDR3 size: 16 residues. The chain's CDR3 is CASSLVYRGEEGTQYF. The CDR3 DNA sequence: TGTGCCAGCAGCTTAGTGTACCGGGGGGAAGAAGGTACGCAGTATTTT.

The V call is TRBV29-1, the J call TRBJ2-7, with D perhaps matching TRBD1 or TRBD2 (5 bases each). CDR3 size: 19 residues. The V gene's germline CDR1 is SQVTM and CDR2 ANQGSEA. Trimming took off 3 bases at V and 4 bases at J, with 31 bases between the two ends. The CDR3 sequence is CSVESRGTDGSRPTYEQYF. The CDR3 nucleotides are TGCAGCGTTGAGTCGAGAGGGACGGACGGTTCTCGTCCGACTTACGAGCAGTACTTC.

The chain is built from TRBV20-1 and TRBJ2-7, with D unresolved. The CDR3 sequence is 11 residues long. V lost 5 bases to trimming and J lost 9 bases, with 14 bases between them. The germline CDR1 and CDR2 sequences are DFQATT and SNEGSKA (reference sequence). The CDR3 is CSALTASTQYF. The CDR3 nucleotides read TGCAGTGCTCTGACCGCCTCAACGCAGTACTTC.

The chain carries TRBV2 and TRBJ2-4; D is uncertain. Germline CDR1 and CDR2: SNHLY and FYNNEI. The CDR3 sequence is 13 residues long. V was shortened by 6 bases and J by 7 bases, with 13 bases between the two germline ends. The chain's CDR3 is CASRPSTENIQYF. The CDR3 nucleotides are TGTGCCAGCAGGCCATCTACGGAGAACATTCAGTACTTC.

This chain connects TRBV6-5 to TRBJ1-2; possibly TRBD1 for D (6 bases). The germline V gene encodes CDR1 MNHEY and CDR2 SVGAGI. The CDR3 has 13 amino acids. The ends were cut back, 2 bases at V and 6 bases at J, with 10 bases in the middle. In DNA form, the CDR3 reads TGTGCCAGCAGTTACGGGCAGGGGCATGGCTACACCTTC. It encodes CASSYGQGHGYTF.

The chain has TRBV6-5 and TRBJ1-1, with no clear D. Trimming stripped 3 bases from V and 6 bases from J, with 11 bases between. Germline loops: CDR1 MNHEY, CDR2 SVGAGI. The CDR3 is 13 amino acids. The CDR3 loop reads CASSYNEGAEAFF. DNA of the CDR3: TGTGCCAGCAGTTATAATGAGGGCGCTGAAGCTTTCTTT.

This chain connects TRBV14 to TRBJ2-7; no clear D. The CDR3 runs 12 residues. Germline V CDR1 and CDR2: SGHDN, FVKESK. Between the trimmed V and J ends, which lost 0 bases and 6 bases, there was a span of 6 bases. DNA for the CDR3: TGTGCCAGCAGCCAAGAGGGAACCGAGCAGTACTTC. Translated: CASSQEGTEQYF.

This clone was counted only a few times. The chain links TRBV7-9 to TRBJ2-2; 7 bases agree with TRBD1. V dropped 3 bases and J dropped 6; count of bases not matched to a gene: 7. Germline V CDR1 and CDR2: SEHNR, FQNEAQ (reference sequence). The CDR3 is 15 amino acids. CDR3 in amino acids: CASSLTGQFAGELFF. The CDR3 nucleotides are TGTGCCAGCAGCTTGACGGGACAGTTCGCCGGGGAGCTGTTTTTT. Full variable domain (missing parts from reference TRBV7-9 and TRBJ2-2): DTGVSQNPRHKITKRGQNVTFRCDPISEHNRLYWYRQTLGQGPEFLTYFQNEAQLEKSRLLSDRFSAERPKGSFSTLEIQRTEQGDSAMYLCASSLTGQFAGELFFGEGSRLTVL.

The chain recombines TRBV5-1 with TRBJ2-3; 7 nucleotides line up with TRBD2. Trimming took 0 bases from V and 4 from J; bases not matched to a gene: 5. CDR1 is SGHRS and CDR2 is YFSETQ in the germline V gene. The CDR3 covers 15 residues. The CDR3 is CASSLVAGAADTQYF. CDR3 nucleotides: TGCGCCAGCAGCTTGGTTGCGGGAGCGGCAGATACGCAGTATTTT.

The chain carries TRBV9 and TRBJ2-1; 7 nucleotides align to TRBD1. This CDR3 has 13 amino acids. Germline V gene data show CDR1 as SGDLS and CDR2 as YYNGEE. Trimming cost V 4 bases and J 6 bases; bases outside gene matches: 4. The CDR3 here is CASSPRQGNEQFF. CDR3 sequence (DNA): TGTGCCAGCAGCCCGAGACAGGGCAATGAGCAGTTCTTC.

The rearrangement joins TRBV5-1 to TRBJ2-3; 9 bases align to TRBD2. Germline V lookup: CDR1 SGHRS, CDR2 YFSETQ. CDR3 length equals 16 residues. V trimming: 5 bases; J trimming: 5 bases; junction bases outside the gene matches: 12. The CDR3 here is CASRSTVAGVGDTQYF. CDR3 DNA sequence: TGCGCCAGCAGATCAACCGTAGCGGGAGTGGGAGATACGCAGTATTTT.

The chain has TRBV5-6 and TRBJ2-2, with D tentatively TRBD2 (5 bases). V shed 5 bases and J shed 4 bases, with 15 bases lying between them. This CDR3 has 15 residues. Germline assignment: CDR1 SGHDT and CDR2 YYEEEE. The CDR3 sequence: CASRYGLLGTGELFF. The CDR3 DNA follows: TGTGCCAGCAGGTACGGACTTCTCGGCACCGGGGAGCTGTTTTTT. Full variable domain (remainder filled in from reference TRBV5-6 and TRBJ2-2): DAGVTQSPTHLIKTRGQQVTLRCSPKSGHDTVSWYQQALGQGPQFIFQYYEEEERQRGNFPDRFSGHQFPNYSSELNVNALLLGDSALYLCASRYGLLGTGELFFGEGSRLTVL.

The V call is TRBV27, the J call TRBJ1-5; possibly TRBD1 for D (5 bases). V lost 9 bases and J 9 bases, leaving 15 bases between the germline ends. The CDR3 loop spans 12 amino acids. Per germline, CDR1 MNHEY and CDR2 SMNVEV (reference sequence). CDR3 DNA: TGTGCCAGTGGGGACCCCCCATGGCCCCAGCATTTT. Translated: CASGDPPWPQHF.

The chain joins TRBV6-5 to TRBJ2-1; 11 nucleotides agree with TRBD2. CDR1 is MNHEY and CDR2 is SVGAGI in the germline V gene. This CDR3 contains 13 residues. The trim removed 8 bases at V and 5 bases at J, leaving 2 bases unmatched. This chain's CDR3 is CASGGLADNEQFF. CDR3 sequence (DNA): TGTGCCAGCGGGGGACTAGCGGACAATGAGCAGTTCTTC.

The chain links TRBV29-1 to TRBJ2-1; D is perhaps TRBD2 (6 bases). Trimming shortened V by 5 bases and J by 10 bases, and 15 bases separated the two germline ends. From germline, CDR1 is SQVTM and CDR2 ANQGSEA. This CDR3 is 12 amino acids long. CDR3: CSVPGTVPEQFF. CDR3 coding DNA: TGCAGCGTTCCCGGGACTGTTCCAGAGCAGTTCTTC.

This clone was found a few times. The chain combines TRBV18 with TRBJ2-5; the D gene is possibly TRBD1 (5 bases). There are 14 residues in the CDR3. V gave up 3 bases and J gave up 0 bases, with 8 bases separating them. Germline V gene sequence: CDR1 KGHSH, CDR2 LQKENI. For the CDR3, the DNA is TGTGCCAGCTCACCCCGACAGTACCAAGAGACCCAGTACTTC. Translating it yields CASSPRQYQETQYF. The full variable domain, in which reference TRBV18 and TRBJ2-5 provide the parts outside the CDR3, is NAGVMQNPRHLVRRRGQEARLRCSPMKGHSHVYWYRQLPEEGLKFMVYLQKENIIDESGMPKERFSAEFPKEGPSILRIQQVVRGDSAAYFCASSPRQYQETQYFGPGTRLLVL.

The chain is built from TRBV4-1 and TRBJ1-1; D uncertain. Per the germline V gene, CDR1 is MGHRA and CDR2 is YSYEKL. Trimming cost V 8 bases and J 0 bases, with 10 bases left between them. This CDR3 comprises 13 residues. For the CDR3, the DNA is TGCGCCAGCTCTCCAACCTTGAACACTGAAGCTTTCTTT. As protein: CASSPTLNTEAFF.

The V call is TRBV2, the J call TRBJ2-7, with D maybe TRBD2 (6 bases). Trimming left V 9 bases short and J 2 bases short, with 11 bases between. The CDR3 sequence is 12 residues long. Germline V lookup: CDR1 SNHLY, CDR2 FYNNEI. The chain's CDR3 is CASYGGTYEQYF. In DNA form, the CDR3 reads TGTGCCAGTTACGGGGGTACCTACGAGCAGTACTTC. The full variable domain, its missing parts supplied by reference TRBV2 and TRBJ2-7, is EPEVTQTPSHQVTQMGQEVILRCVPISNHLYFYWYRQILGQKVEFLVSFYNNEISEKSEIFDDQFSVERPDGSNFTLKIRSTKLEDSAMYFCASYGGTYEQYFGPGTRLTVT.

This chain connects TRBV27 to TRBJ2-5; D remains ambiguous. Deletions cut 2 bases from V and 5 bases from J, with 21 bases between. This CDR3 contains 17 residues. Per the germline V gene, CDR1 is MNHEY and CDR2 is SMNVEV (reference sequence). The CDR3 nucleotides are TGTGCCAGCAGTTTAAGGGCGGTAGCCTCCCTGGCGGAGACCCAGTACTTC. Its translation is CASSLRAVASLAETQYF.

CDR3 amino acids: CSVRTGSNEQFF. For the CDR3, the DNA is TGCAGCGTAAGGACAGGGTCCAATGAGCAGTTCTTC. The chain links TRBV29-1 to TRBJ2-1; TRBD1 matches at 8 bases. V shed 6 bases and J 6 bases; nucleotides not matched to a gene: 4. The V gene's germline CDR1 is SQVTM and CDR2 ANQGSEA. This CDR3 comprises 12 residues.

V and J are TRBV2 and TRBJ2-1, with TRBD1 matching 8 bases. Germline CDR1 reads SNHLY; CDR2 reads FYNNEI. The ends lost 1 base at V and 8 bases at J; junction bases unmatched: 7. The CDR3 has 15 amino acids. The CDR3 DNA is TGTGCCAGCAGTGAAGGAAGATACAGGGGGGATGAGCAGTTCTTC. This encodes CASSEGRYRGDEQFF.